The T cell receptor beta chain under discussion was sequenced for a study of T cell responses to AZD1222 COVID-19 vaccine (dated by TCRdb to the early 2020s). At the level of the whole study: Because spike-specific TCR depth and breadth did not differ between the two schedules, AZD1222 recipients who got a second dose at roughly 4 weeks were pooled with those who got a second dose at roughly 12 weeks. Trial participants were enrolled by age into subgroups of 18-55, 56-69 and 70-plus years, and 148, 28 and 57 TCR-sequenced participants, respectively, were included in these subgroups. TCR sequencing was performed for approximately 240 trial participants, of whom 200 to 210 were given two doses of AZD1222 and around 25 were given two doses of MenACWY control vaccine. The paper as a whole reports these results and caveats: In the small 56-69-year group, the increase in depth fell short of significance, most likely because of low power. The whole spike protein was spanned by vaccine-associated CD4 TCRs, and dominant responses were seen in regions 160-218 and 743-854. No day 14 peak-response samples were available, so repertoires were characterized only after the peak T cell response. After two AZD1222 doses, both the breadth and the depth of spike-specific TCRs were significantly higher than at day 0 and than in MenACWY recipients. Conclusions about previously exposed vaccinees were limited because only six AZD1222 recipients were SARS-CoV-2 seropositive at baseline. Reportedly, close to half of the unique spike-specific TCRs recognized epitopes lying outside the regions that are mutated in the B.1.351 and B.1.1.7 variants. Most participants were white British and females outnumbered males, and the authors suggested that clonal diversity may have been underestimated.

The CDR3 regions of human TCRbeta chains were analyzed by immunosequencing. Concerning the study's data processing: Repertoire TCRs were matched against a reference library of SARS-CoV-2-specific TCRs generated with the MIRA antigen-specificity platform. Breadth meant the fraction of unique TCRs that were SARS-CoV-2-associated, whereas depth meant the fraction of total T cells that were SARS-CoV-2-associated. Using the MIRA data, every spike-specific TCR was mapped to the spike region that the TCR reacted to and assigned to either a CD4 or a CD8 class. Log10-transformed breadth and depth values were compared by one-way ANOVA with Sidak's multiple comparisons tests. TCRdb holds this immuneACCESS table with in-frame rearrangements only. Some clones are missing; in checked studies, unresolved V genes explain under half, and the rest has no known cause. V, J and clone size are taken as reported in that table, and D and trimming were inferred from the DNA itself. Recorded for this sample are 110,000 to 150,000 clones; 70% to 90% of them occurred a single time. The top ten clonotypes cover approximately 3.5% of the sample.

The intended sense of this specimen's time point label: baseline before first vaccination. Vaccinee samples came from UK trials COV001 and COV002, including a single-blind randomized controlled phase 2/3 trial of AZD1222 (ChAdOx1 nCoV-19) in healthy adults. For TCRbeta chain sequencing, PBMC samples from trial participants were taken at day 0 and at day 28 after the second dose. In regard to this clone: Its antigen remains undetermined. Base qualities are not at hand, and no much larger clone is one base apart.

The origin of this receptor is an adult in good health. Material: peripheral blood, obtained on day 0 of AZD1222 vaccination.

CDR3 sequence: CASSKGQDFSNQPQHF. The DNA sequence is TGTGCCAGCAGTAAAGGACAGGACTTTAGCAATCAGCCCCAGCATTTT. Recombination linked TRBV6-1 to TRBJ1-5, and 7 bases in between align with TRBD1. The CDR3 sequence holds 16 residues, the cysteine and phenylalanine included. Only the CDR3 DNA is retained, 48 bases long and in frame from the first base. Here V drops 5 bases and J drops 0 bases, and the junction holds 7 bases not matched to any gene. The germline V gene supplies CDR1 MNHNS and CDR2 SASEGT.